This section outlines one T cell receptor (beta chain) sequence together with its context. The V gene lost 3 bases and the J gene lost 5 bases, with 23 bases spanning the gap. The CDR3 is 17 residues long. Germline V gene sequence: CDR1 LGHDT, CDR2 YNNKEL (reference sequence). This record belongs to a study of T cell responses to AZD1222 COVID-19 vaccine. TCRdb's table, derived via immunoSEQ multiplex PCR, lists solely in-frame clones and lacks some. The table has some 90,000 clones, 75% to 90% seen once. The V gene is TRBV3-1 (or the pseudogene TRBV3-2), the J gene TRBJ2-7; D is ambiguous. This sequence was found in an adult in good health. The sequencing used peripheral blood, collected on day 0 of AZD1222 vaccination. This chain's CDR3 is CASSQLPRVLSADEQYF. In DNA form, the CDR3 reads TGTGCCAGCAGCCAGCTCCCTCGGGTGCTGTCGGCCGACGAGCAGTACTTC.